The clone carrying this TCR beta chain was detected a few times. Its antigen is currently unknown. The CDR3 end is not reached by the read, which stops 3 residues before it; the germline J gene fills it in. This record comes from a study of T cell clonality in common variable immunodeficiency. Study-wide findings and caveats: Compared with controls, CVID subjects had fewer shared TCRbeta clones. Links between repertoire features and CVID complications were heterogeneity-limited. T cell subpopulation sequencing would be needed to explain CVID clonality. In common variable immunodeficiency, TCR beta chains reportedly carried fewer deletions and N-nucleotide insertions.

All CVID subjects were on immunoglobulin replacement for at least one year. The junction had 9 bases not matched to a gene; V was cut back by 6 bases and J by 2 bases. The CDR3 has 16 residues. Germline V gene lookup returns CDR1 KGHSH and CDR2 LQKENI. Data came from immunoSEQ multiplex PCR; TCRdb stores just in-frame clones and leaves some out. This repertoire holds fewer than 30,000 clones, and none appear only once. The sequence was obtained from a human donor with common variable immunodeficiency. The sequencing input was peripheral blood mononuclear cells. The V and J genes are TRBV18 and TRBJ2-3; 9 bases map to TRBD1. The part of the CDR3 DNA that was read is TGTGCCAGCTCGCCGGGGAACAGGGGGCTCACAGATACG. The encoded protein is CASSPGNRGLTDT. The CDR3 reads in full as CASSPGNRGLTDTQYF.